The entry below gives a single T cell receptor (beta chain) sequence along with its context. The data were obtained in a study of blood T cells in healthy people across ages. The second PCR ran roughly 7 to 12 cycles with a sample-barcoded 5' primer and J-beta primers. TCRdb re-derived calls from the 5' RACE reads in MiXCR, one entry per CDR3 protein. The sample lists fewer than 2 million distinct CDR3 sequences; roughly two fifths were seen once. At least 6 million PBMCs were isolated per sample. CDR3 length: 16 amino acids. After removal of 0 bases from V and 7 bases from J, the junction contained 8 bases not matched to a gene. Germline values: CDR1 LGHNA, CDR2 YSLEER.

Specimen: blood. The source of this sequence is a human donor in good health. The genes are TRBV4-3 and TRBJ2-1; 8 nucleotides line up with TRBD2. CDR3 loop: CASSQDRGLGWNEQFF. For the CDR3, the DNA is TGCGCCAGCAGCCAAGATAGGGGACTAGGGTGGAATGAGCAGTTCTTC.